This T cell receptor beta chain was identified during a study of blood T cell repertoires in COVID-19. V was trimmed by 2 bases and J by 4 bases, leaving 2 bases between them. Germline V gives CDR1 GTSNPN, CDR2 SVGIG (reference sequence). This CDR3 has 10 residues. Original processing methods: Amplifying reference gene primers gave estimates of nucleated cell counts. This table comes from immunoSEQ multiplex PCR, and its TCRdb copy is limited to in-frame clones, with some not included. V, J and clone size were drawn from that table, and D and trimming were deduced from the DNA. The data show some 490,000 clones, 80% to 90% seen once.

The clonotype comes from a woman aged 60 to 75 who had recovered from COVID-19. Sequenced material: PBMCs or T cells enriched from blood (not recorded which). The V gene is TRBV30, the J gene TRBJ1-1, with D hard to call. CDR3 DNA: TGTGCCTGGAGTCGCACTGAAGCTTTCTTT. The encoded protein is CAWSRTEAFF.